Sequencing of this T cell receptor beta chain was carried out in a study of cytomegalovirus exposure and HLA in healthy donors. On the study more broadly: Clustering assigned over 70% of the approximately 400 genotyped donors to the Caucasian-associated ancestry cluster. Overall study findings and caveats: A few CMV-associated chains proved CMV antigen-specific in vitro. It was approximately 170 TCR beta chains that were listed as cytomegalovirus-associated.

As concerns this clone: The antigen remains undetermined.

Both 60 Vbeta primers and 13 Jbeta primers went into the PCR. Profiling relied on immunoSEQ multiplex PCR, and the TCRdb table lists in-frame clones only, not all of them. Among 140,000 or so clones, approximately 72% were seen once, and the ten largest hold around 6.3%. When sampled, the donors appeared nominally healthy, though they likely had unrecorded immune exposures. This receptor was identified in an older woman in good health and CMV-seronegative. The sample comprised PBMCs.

Here the CDR3 reads CASSSVSGRAKGELFF. The CDR3, as DNA: TGTGCCAGCAGCTCTGTTAGCGGGAGGGCCAAGGGGGAGCTGTTTTTT. J is TRBJ2-2 and V is TRBV7-8; 11 bases align to TRBD2. CDR1 is SGHVS and CDR2 is FQNEAQ in the germline V gene. Trimming removed 4 bases from V and 8 bases from J; junction bases left unmatched: 9. This CDR3 has 16 amino acids.